This record concerns one T cell receptor beta chain sequence. CDR3 size: 10 residues. Germline loops: CDR1 SQVTM, CDR2 ANQGSEA. This sample is drawn from a study of blood T cell repertoires in COVID-19. In the study overall: Material from acute and convalescent COVID-19 was sourced from the United States, Italy and Spain. T cells, B-cell-depleted T cells, or PBMCs supplied cDNA or gDNA.

Authors' processing steps: Estimation of nucleated cell counts relied on the amplification of reference gene primers. Repertoires were generated with immunoSEQ multiplex PCR, while TCRdb's copy carries only in-frame clones and drops some. V and J calls plus clone size are reproduced from that table; the DNA served to infer D and trimming. The data show 200,000 or so clones, 65% to 85% seen once. The sequence derives from a woman aged 25 to 39 with acute or convalescent COVID-19. V is TRBV29-1 and J is TRBJ1-3, with D hard to call. Material: peripheral blood. CDR3 nucleotide sequence: TGCTTTGAGACTGGAAACACCATATATTTT. Amino acids: CFETGNTIYF.